Below, 19 T cell receptor beta chains from the same sample are listed, as sequenced in a study of blood T cell repertoires in COVID-19. Here immunoSEQ multiplex PCR was the method, and the copy in TCRdb shows in-frame clones only, minus some. The data show about 46,000 clones, 80% to 90% seen once. Sequencing used peripheral blood. The receptors come from a man in his fifties or sixties with acute or convalescent COVID-19.

This clone was seen once. Its ends do not fully match the called genes, so a read error is possible. The rearrangement uses TRBV12-3 or TRBV12-4 and TRBJ2-7; D possibly corresponds to TRBD1 (6 bases). CDR3 length: 13 amino acids. CDR3 protein: CASSPGTYLEEYF. For the CDR3, the DNA is TGTGCCAGCAGTCCCGGGACATACCTCGAGGAGTACTTC.

The V and J genes are TRBV4-1 and TRBJ2-7; 9 bases agree with TRBD2. V lost 4 bases to trimming and J lost 6 bases; unmatched junction nucleotides: 10. This CDR3 spans 15 amino acids. The germline gives CDR1 MGHRA, CDR2 YSYEKL. The CDR3 sequence is CASSLREGVLSEQYF. The CDR3 DNA reads as TGCGCCAGCAGCCTGCGGGAGGGCGTTTTGAGCGAGCAGTACTTC.

The V and J genes are TRBV4-3 and TRBJ1-4; TRBD1 agrees at 7 bases. CDR1 is LGHNA and CDR2 is YSLEER in the germline V gene. Losses at the gene ends were 3 bases for V and 7 bases for J; bases not matched to a gene: 2. The CDR3 spans 13 residues. Here the CDR3 DNA reads TGCGCCAGCAGCCATGCAGGGGGTGAAAAACTGTTTTTT. Its protein product is CASSHAGGEKLFF.

The V gene is TRBV5-6, the J gene TRBJ2-1; a weak D match, TRBD1 (5 bases). The CDR3 consists of 15 residues. Germline V gives CDR1 SGHDT, CDR2 YYEEEE. V lost 0 bases and J lost 0, with 7 bases in between. The CDR3 protein is CASSLVDSSYNEQFF. The CDR3 coding sequence is TGTGCCAGCAGCTTGGTAGACAGCTCCTACAATGAGCAGTTCTTC.

The chain combines TRBV5-4 with TRBJ2-7; D not certain. Trimming took 0 bases from V and 9 from J, leaving 16 bases between them. Germline V lookup: CDR1 SGHNT, CDR2 YYREEE (reference sequence). The CDR3 loop spans 14 amino acids. CDR3 nucleotide sequence: TGTGCCAGCAGCTTGGATCAGGCCCTTGGGCGGCAGTACTTC. Residues: CASSLDQALGRQYF.

This clone appeared once. The genes are TRBV6-5 and TRBJ1-6; D is unclear. Trimming cost V 7 bases and J 5 bases, with 12 bases left between them. CDR3 length: 14 amino acids. The V gene's germline CDR1 is MNHEY and CDR2 SVGAGI. The CDR3 loop is CASIRTWDNSPLHF. CDR3 in DNA: TGTGCCAGCATCCGGACTTGGGATAATTCACCCCTCCACTTT.

This chain links TRBV11-2 with TRBJ2-1; TRBD2 matches at 7 bases. Germline CDR1 SGHAT, CDR2 FQNNGV. The V and J ends lost 4 bases and 7 bases, in that order; junction bases with no gene match: 7. The CDR3 is made up of 14 amino acids. The CDR3 DNA reads TGTGCCAGCAGCTGGGGGAGGGCCGGGAATGAGCAGTTCTTC. It specifies CASSWGRAGNEQFF.

For this clone: The junction does not match germline at one end; this may be a read error. The CDR3 loop is CASSSGISAGSHEQYF. The CDR3 DNA follows: TGCGCCAGCAGCTCCGGAATCTCGGCGGGCTCCCACGAGCAGTACTTC. The chain is built from TRBV5-1 and TRBJ2-7; tentatively, D is TRBD2 (5 bases). CDR3 length equals 16 residues. The germline V gene has CDR1 SGHRS and CDR2 YFSETQ.

The chain employs TRBV19 and TRBJ1-2, with D tentatively TRBD1 (5 bases). The CDR3 spans 12 residues. Germline CDR1 reads LNHDA; CDR2 reads SQIVND (reference sequence). V was trimmed by 3 bases and J by 6 bases, leaving 8 bases between them. In DNA, the CDR3 is TGTGCCAGTAGTATCCAAGGGGATGGCTACACCTTC. It translates to CASSIQGDGYTF.

The chain has TRBV5-1 and TRBJ2-1; TRBD1 aligns across 8 bases. The junction had 10 bases not matched to a gene; V was cut back by 5 bases and J by 0 bases. Germline V gene data show CDR1 as SGHRS and CDR2 as YFSETQ. CDR3 size: 17 residues. CDR3 DNA: TGCGCCAGCAGGGCCGACAGGGGCCCCCTCTCCTACAATGAGCAGTTCTTC. Encoded protein: CASRADRGPLSYNEQFF.

The chain is built from TRBV28 and TRBJ1-2; 7 bases match TRBD1. Losses at the gene ends were 5 bases for V and 5 bases for J; bases not matched to a gene: 8. Germline V lookup: CDR1 MDHEN, CDR2 SYDVKM. The CDR3 loop spans 14 amino acids. Here the CDR3 DNA reads TGTGCCAGCAGTAAGACAGGGAGTGGGTATGGCTACACCTTC. Its translation: CASSKTGSGYGYTF.

The chain has TRBV28 and TRBJ2-5; D gene unclear. From germline, CDR1 is MDHEN and CDR2 SYDVKM. CDR3 length: 13 amino acids. The V gene lost 3 bases and the J gene lost 3 bases, with 8 bases spanning the gap. The DNA for the CDR3 is TGTGCCAGCAGTTTTGGGCAGGAAGAGACCCAGTACTTC. It encodes CASSFGQEETQYF.

The chain employs TRBV1 and TRBJ1-5; TRBD1 is the table's D call and was not checked against the DNA. TRBV1 is listed as a pseudogene. The CDR3 is made up of 19 amino acids. CDR3 in amino acids: CTSSQDKRREGGGNQPQHF. In DNA form, the CDR3 reads TGCACCAGCAGCCAAGATAAGAGGAGGGAAGGGGGCGGCAATCAGCCCCAGCATTTT.

The rearrangement uses TRBV19 and TRBJ2-3; TRBD1 matches at 7 bases. CDR3 length: 16 amino acids. With V trimmed by 3 bases and J by 2 bases, 8 bases remained unmatched. The germline V gene has CDR1 LNHDA and CDR2 SQIVND (reference sequence). This chain's CDR3 is CASSINRDSPTDTQYF. The CDR3 bases are TGTGCCAGTAGTATCAACCGGGACAGCCCCACAGATACGCAGTATTTT.

The V gene is TRBV4-3, the J gene TRBJ1-2; TRBD1 matches at 10 bases. V lost 3 bases, J lost 5 bases, and 9 bases stayed unmatched. Germline values: CDR1 LGHNA, CDR2 YSLEER. The CDR3 consists of 16 residues. The CDR3 DNA reads TGCGCCAGCAGCCAGTACCCCGGACAGGGGGAATATGGCTACACCTTC. The encoded protein is CASSQYPGQGEYGYTF.

The chain is built from TRBV12-5 and TRBJ2-1, with a tentative D call TRBD2 (6 bases). V was pared by 5 bases and J by 9 bases, with 14 bases between. This CDR3 contains 13 residues. From germline, CDR1 is LGHNT and CDR2 FRNRAP. As DNA, the CDR3 is TGTGCTAGTGGTGCGGGGCCGTCGGCTGAGCAGTTCTTC. Translating gives CASGAGPSAEQFF. The variable domain in full, completed from reference TRBV12-5 and TRBJ2-1, reads DARVTQTPRHKVTEMGQEVTMRCQPILGHNTVFWYRQTMMQGLELLAYFRNRAPLDDSGMPKDRFSAEMPDATLATLKIQPSEPRDSAVYFCASGAGPSAEQFFGPGTRLTVL.

The chain uses TRBV29-1 and TRBJ2-1; D is uncertain. The germline V gene encodes CDR1 SQVTM and CDR2 ANQGSEA. The CDR3 is made up of 10 amino acids. The V end lost 6 bases, the J end lost 9 bases, and 9 bases lay between the germline ends. This CDR3 reads CSVPGGEQFF. The CDR3 nucleotides are TGCAGCGTCCCCGGCGGTGAGCAGTTCTTC.

This chain joins TRBV19 and TRBJ1-1; 8 bases line up with TRBD1. CDR3 size: 13 residues. Germline V gives CDR1 LNHDA, CDR2 SQIVND (reference sequence). The V segment lost 3 bases and the J segment 4 bases; nucleotides outside the gene matches: 1. CDR3 in DNA: TGTGCCAGTAGTATCGGACAGGGCACTGAAGCTTTCTTT. Its translation: CASSIGQGTEAFF.

The chain has TRBV28 and TRBJ2-5; 10 positions agree with TRBD1. Germline V gives CDR1 MDHEN, CDR2 SYDVKM. Trimming cost V 8 bases and J 4 bases; bases outside gene matches: 13. The CDR3 totals 16 residues. The CDR3 loop is CASADRQGAHRETQYF. The CDR3 DNA is TGTGCCAGCGCTGATCGACAGGGGGCGCACCGAGAGACCCAGTACTTC.